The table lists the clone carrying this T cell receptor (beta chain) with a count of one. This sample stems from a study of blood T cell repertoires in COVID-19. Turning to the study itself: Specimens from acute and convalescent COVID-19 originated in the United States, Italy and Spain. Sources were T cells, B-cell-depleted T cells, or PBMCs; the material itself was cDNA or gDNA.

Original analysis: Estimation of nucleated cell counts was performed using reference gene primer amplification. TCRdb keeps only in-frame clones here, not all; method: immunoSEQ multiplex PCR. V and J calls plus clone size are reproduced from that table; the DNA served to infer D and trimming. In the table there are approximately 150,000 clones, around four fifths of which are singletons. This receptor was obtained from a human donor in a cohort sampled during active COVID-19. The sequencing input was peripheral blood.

The CDR3 DNA reads TGTGCCAGCAGCCGGACCGGGGAGCTGTTTTTT. Residues: CASSRTGELFF. The rearrangement joins TRBV12-3 or TRBV12-4 to TRBJ2-2; the D is unclear. The length of the CDR3 is 11 residues. Trimming removed 6 bases at V and 5 bases at J, with 4 bases between.